The clone carrying this T cell receptor beta chain occurred a few times. Its antigen is still unknown. The CDR3 totals 13 residues. Germline assignment: CDR1 SGHRS and CDR2 YFSETQ. V lost 3 bases to trimming and J lost 9 bases, with 13 bases between them. This sample was included in a study of cytotoxic CD8 clonotypes in ibrutinib-treated CLL. General study points: T-cell clonality at baseline went above that of age-matched healthy donors and rose and fell with circulating CD8+ T-cell counts.

With sequencing, the targeted depth ranged from 1 in 200,000 to 1 in 1 million T cells. Data came from immunoSEQ multiplex PCR; TCRdb stores just in-frame clones and leaves some out. The repertoire consists of about 18,000 clones, with 81% occurring once and the leading ten covering more than 15%. Specimen: PBMCs, collected before ibrutinib treatment. The chain has TRBV5-1 and TRBJ2-4, with a tentative D call TRBD1 (6 bases). The receptor comes from a human donor with chronic lymphocytic leukemia. CDR3 nucleotide sequence: TGCGCCAGCAGCTCGCAGGGGCTTGGCATTCAGTACTTC. This translates into CASSSQGLGIQYF.